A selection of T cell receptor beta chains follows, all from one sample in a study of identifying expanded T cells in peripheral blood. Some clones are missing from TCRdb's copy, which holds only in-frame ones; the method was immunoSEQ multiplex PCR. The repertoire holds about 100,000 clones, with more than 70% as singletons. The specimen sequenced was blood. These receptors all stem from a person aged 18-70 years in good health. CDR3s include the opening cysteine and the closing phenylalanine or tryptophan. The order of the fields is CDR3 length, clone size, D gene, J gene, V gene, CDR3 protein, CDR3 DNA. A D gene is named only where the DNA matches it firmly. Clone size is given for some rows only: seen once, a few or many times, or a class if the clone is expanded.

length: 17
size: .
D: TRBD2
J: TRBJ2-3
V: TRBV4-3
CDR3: CASSRVIGAGSTDTQYF
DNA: TGCGCCAGCAGCCGGGTCATTGGAGCGGGGTCCACAGATACGCAGTATTTT

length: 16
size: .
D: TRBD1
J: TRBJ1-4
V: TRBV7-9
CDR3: CASSRQGAGANEKLFF
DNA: TGTGCCAGCAGCCGACAGGGGGCGGGCGCTAATGAAAAACTGTTTTTT

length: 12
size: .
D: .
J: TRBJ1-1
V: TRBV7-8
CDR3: CASSGSDTEAFF
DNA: TGTGCCAGCAGTGGGAGTGACACTGAAGCTTTCTTT

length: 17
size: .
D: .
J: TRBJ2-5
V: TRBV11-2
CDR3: CASSLRQSLFLLETQYF
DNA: TGTGCCAGCAGCTTGAGACAGTCCTTATTTTTATTGGAGACCCAGTACTTC

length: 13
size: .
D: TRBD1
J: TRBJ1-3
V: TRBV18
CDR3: CASSSGQGNTIYF
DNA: TGTGCCAGCTCGTCGGGACAGGGGAACACCATATATTTT

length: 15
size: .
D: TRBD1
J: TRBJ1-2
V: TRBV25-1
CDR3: CASSEGQGGNYGYTF
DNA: TGTGCCAGCAGTGAGGGACAGGGGGGGAACTATGGCTACACCTTC

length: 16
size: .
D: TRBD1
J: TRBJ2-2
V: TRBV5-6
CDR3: CASSRTGGLLTGELFF
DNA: TGTGCCAGCAGCAGAACAGGGGGCCTGCTCACCGGGGAGCTGTTTTTT

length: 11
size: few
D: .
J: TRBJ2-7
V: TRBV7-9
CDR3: CASRALYEQYF
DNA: TGTGCCAGCCGAGCCCTTTACGAGCAGTACTTC

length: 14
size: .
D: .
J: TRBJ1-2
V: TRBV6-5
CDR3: CASSRQGNNYGYTF
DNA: TGTGCCAGCAGTCGCCAGGGGAATAACTATGGCTACACCTTC

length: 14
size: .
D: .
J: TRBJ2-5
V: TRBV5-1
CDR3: CASSFLTGSETQYF
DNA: TGCGCCAGCAGCTTCTTGACTGGGTCGGAGACCCAGTACTTC

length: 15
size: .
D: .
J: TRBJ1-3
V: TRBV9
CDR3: CASSVGDSSGNTIYF
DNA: TGTGCCAGCAGCGTAGGAGACAGCTCTGGAAACACCATATATTTT

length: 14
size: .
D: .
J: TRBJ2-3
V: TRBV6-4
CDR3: CASSISGSTDTQYF
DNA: TGTGCCAGCAGTATTAGCGGAAGCACAGATACGCAGTATTTT

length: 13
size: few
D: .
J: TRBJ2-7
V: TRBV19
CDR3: CASSKTGYYEQYF
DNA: TGTGCCAGTAGTAAAACAGGGTACTACGAGCAGTACTTC

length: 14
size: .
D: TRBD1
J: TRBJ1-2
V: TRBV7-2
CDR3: CASGGQENFYGYTF
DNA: TGTGCCAGCGGGGGACAGGAGAATTTCTATGGCTACACCTTC

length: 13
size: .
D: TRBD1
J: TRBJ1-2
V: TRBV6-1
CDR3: CASSESTGLGYTF
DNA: TGTGCCAGCAGTGAATCGACAGGGCTTGGCTACACCTTC

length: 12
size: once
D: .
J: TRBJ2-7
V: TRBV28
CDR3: CASSLRGYEQYF
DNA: TGTGCCAGCAGTTTACGGGGCTACGAGCAGTACTTC

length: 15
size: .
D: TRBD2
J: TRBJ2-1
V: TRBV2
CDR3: CASSEVSGSYNEQFF
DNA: TGTGCCAGCAGTGAAGTTAGCGGGTCGTACAATGAGCAGTTCTTC

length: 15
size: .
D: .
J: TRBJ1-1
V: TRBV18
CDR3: CASSPPEGKSTEAFF
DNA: TGTGCCAGCTCACCACCGGAAGGGAAGTCGACTGAAGCTTTCTTT